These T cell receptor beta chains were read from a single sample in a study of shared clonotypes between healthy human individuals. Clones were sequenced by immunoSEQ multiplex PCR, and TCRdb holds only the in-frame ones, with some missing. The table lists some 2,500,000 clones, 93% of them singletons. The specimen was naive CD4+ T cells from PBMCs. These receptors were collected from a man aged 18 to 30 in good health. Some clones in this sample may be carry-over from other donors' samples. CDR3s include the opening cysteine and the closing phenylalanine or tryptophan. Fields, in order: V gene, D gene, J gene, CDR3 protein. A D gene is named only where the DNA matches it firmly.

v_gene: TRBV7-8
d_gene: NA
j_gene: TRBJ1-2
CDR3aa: CASSFAVHFDYGYTF

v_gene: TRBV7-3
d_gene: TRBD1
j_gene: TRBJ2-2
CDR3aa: CASSGQGRGNTGELFF

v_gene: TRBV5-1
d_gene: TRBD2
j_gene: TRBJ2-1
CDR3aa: CASSLGLAGSWGVDEQFF

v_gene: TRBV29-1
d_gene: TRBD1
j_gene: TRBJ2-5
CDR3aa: CSVTGTEQETQYF

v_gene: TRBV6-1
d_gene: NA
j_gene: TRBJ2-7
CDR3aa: CASSEGTNKLYEQYF

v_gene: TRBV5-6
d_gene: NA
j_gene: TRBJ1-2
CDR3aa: CASLTGQHYGYTF

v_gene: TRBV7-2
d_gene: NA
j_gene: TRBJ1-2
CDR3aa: CASSAGARTVSYGYTF

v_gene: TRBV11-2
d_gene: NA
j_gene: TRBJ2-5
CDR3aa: CASSVRGGETQYF

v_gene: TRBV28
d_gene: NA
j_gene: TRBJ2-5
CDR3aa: CASSLTETQYF

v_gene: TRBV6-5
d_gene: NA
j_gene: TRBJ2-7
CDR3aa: CASRDAVGQAYEQYF

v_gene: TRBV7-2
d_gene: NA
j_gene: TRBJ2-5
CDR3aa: CASSSRDSLKGTQYF

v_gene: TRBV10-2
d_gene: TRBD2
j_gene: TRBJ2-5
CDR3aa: CASSGGLARETQYF

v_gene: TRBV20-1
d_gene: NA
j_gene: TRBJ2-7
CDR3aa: CSGRGSYEQYF

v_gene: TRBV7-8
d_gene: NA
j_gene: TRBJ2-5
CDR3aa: CASSLGIWGAGARETQYF

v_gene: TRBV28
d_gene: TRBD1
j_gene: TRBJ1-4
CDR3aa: CASSSGGWDEKLFF

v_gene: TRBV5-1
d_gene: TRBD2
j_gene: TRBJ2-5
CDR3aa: CASSLAASGRARETQYF

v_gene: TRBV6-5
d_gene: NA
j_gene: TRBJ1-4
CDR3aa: CASSSDRLIEKLFF

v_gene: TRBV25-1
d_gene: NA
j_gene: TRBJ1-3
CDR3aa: CASSDRGSGNTIYF

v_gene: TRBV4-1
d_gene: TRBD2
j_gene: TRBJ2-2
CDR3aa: CASSQVSGRSYTGELFF

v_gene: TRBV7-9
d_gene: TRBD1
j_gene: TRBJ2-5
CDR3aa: CASSLVGQGGETQYF

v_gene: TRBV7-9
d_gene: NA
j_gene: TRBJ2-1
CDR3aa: CASSPTAVGEPRAREQFF

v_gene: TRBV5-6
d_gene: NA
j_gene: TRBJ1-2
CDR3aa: CASSEGRNYGYTF

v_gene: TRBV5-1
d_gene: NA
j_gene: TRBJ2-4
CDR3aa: CASSLGLAKNIQYF

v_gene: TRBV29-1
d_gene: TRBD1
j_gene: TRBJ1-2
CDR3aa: CSAWTGEGYTF

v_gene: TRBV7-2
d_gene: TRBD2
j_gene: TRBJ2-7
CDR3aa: CASSFLAGGNEQYF

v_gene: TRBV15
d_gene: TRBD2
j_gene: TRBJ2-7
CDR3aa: CATSRELAVYEQYF